This TCR beta chain came from a study of OX40 agonist ivuxolimab in advanced cancers. Findings of the study overall: The authors did not determine the antigen specificity of the expanded peripheral T cells.

As regards this clone: Its target is unknown.

The protocol was immunoSEQ multiplex PCR, while the TCRdb copy is restricted to in-frame clones and leaves out a portion. The sample contains about 62,000 clones, roughly 90% of which appear only once. The receptor comes from an adult with an advanced solid tumor such as melanoma, head and neck, liver or kidney cancer. The material sequenced was CD4+ or CD8+ T cells sorted from blood, taken in a trial of the OX40 agonist ivuxolimab.

The chain's CDR3 is CASSQGTSGGVETQYF. CDR3 sequence (DNA): TGTGCCAGCAGCCAAGGGACTAGCGGGGGGGTGGAGACCCAGTACTTC. V is TRBV4-2 and J is TRBJ2-5; 15 positions agree with TRBD2. V lost 1 base to trimming and J lost 5 bases; unmatched junction nucleotides: 2. This CDR3 has 16 residues. The V gene's germline CDR1 is LGHNA and CDR2 YNFKEQ.